These 14 T cell receptor beta chains originate from one sample sequenced in a study of human T cells and chemical hapten exposure. TCRdb passed the RACE reads through MiXCR, listing each CDR3 protein once. The sample records 150,000 to 200,000 distinct CDR3 sequences, approximately 31% being singletons. Time point of the sample: pre-sensitization, week 0. Treatment: therapeutic diphenylcyclopropenone sensitization with weekly scalp DPC. Specimen: whole blood, collected in connection with sensitization to the hapten diphenylcyclopropenone (DPC). All receptors come from a woman under 40 with alopecia areata. Some clones in this sample may be carry-over from other donors' samples.

This clonotype has just a few counts. An end of the junction does not agree with germline; a read error may underlie this. The chain carries TRBV4-3 and TRBJ2-7; 9 bases agree with TRBD1. This CDR3 region has 15 residues. CDR1 is LGHNA, CDR2 YSLEER, per germline. The CDR3 spells CASSPRQGGGDEQYF. The CDR3 nucleotides read TGCGCCAGTAGCCCCCGACAGGGGGGAGGGGACGAGCAGTACTTC.

This clonotype was found many times. The chain employs TRBV12-5 and TRBJ2-5, with unresolved D. This CDR3 region has 14 residues. Germline V lookup: CDR1 LGHNT, CDR2 FRNRAP. V was trimmed by 3 bases and J by 3 bases, leaving 11 bases between them. The CDR3 spells CASGFGPPEETQYF. CDR3 in DNA: TGTGCTAGTGGTTTTGGTCCCCCAGAAGAGACCCAGTACTTC.

The chain has TRBV10-3 and TRBJ2-7; D gene ambiguous. This CDR3 is built from 13 residues. The ends were cut back, 0 bases at V and 7 bases at J, with 10 bases in the middle. CDR1 is ENHRY, CDR2 SYGVKD, per germline. The CDR3 is CAISESTLGEQYF. The CDR3 DNA sequence: TGTGCCATCAGTGAGTCGACCCTCGGGGAGCAGTACTTC.

The chain combines TRBV7-2 with TRBJ2-3, with D uncertain. In germline, CDR1 is SGHTA, CDR2 FQGNSA. The V end was cut by 1 base, the J end by 4 bases, with 15 bases between. CDR3 length: 16 residues. The chain's CDR3 is CASSLGPDLISDTQYF. The DNA for the CDR3 is TGTGCCAGCAGCTTAGGTCCGGACCTAATATCAGATACGCAGTATTTT.

The rearrangement uses TRBV12-3 or TRBV12-4 and TRBJ1-6; 8 nucleotides agree with TRBD1. V gave up 10 bases and J gave up 8 bases; unmatched junction bases: 4. The CDR3 is made up of 12 amino acids. The CDR3: CAIGQGDSPLHF. The CDR3 nucleotides read TGTGCCATAGGACAGGGCGATTCACCCCTCCACTTT.

The chain couples TRBV6-2 or TRBV6-3 to TRBJ1-1, with a possible D match to TRBD1 (5 bases). CDR1 is MNHEY and CDR2 is SVGEGT in the germline V gene. Trimming took 0 bases from V and 7 from J, leaving 15 bases between them. This CDR3 contains 15 residues. CDR3 region: CASSYSRGQLIEAFF. CDR3 in DNA: TGTGCCAGCAGTTACTCGCGAGGACAACTAATTGAAGCTTTCTTT.

The chain recombines TRBV29-1 with TRBJ2-5; D is uncertain. Trimming shortened V by 3 bases and J by 0 bases, and 17 bases separated the two germline ends. The germline gives CDR1 SQVTM, CDR2 ANQGSEA. The CDR3 runs to 16 residues. CDR3 loop: CSVEERHRFYQETQYF. CDR3 bases: TGCAGCGTTGAGGAGAGGCACAGATTCTACCAAGAGACCCAGTACTTC. Using reference TRBV29-1 and TRBJ2-5 for the parts outside the CDR3, the full variable domain is SAVISQKPSRDICQRGTSLTIQCQVDSQVTMMFWYRQQPGQSLTLIATANQGSEATYESGFVIDKFPISRPNLTFSTLTVSNMSPEDSSIYLCSVEERHRFYQETQYFGPGTRLLVL.

This clonotype occurred a few times. V usage is TRBV28 and J usage is TRBJ2-2; 8 bases align to TRBD1. V dropped 5 bases and J dropped 4; count of bases not matched to a gene: 6. The CDR3 consists of 15 residues. The germline CDR1 and CDR2 sequences are MDHEN and SYDVKM. The CDR3 here is CASSPLDRVTGELFF. In DNA form, the CDR3 reads TGTGCCAGCAGTCCCCTGGACAGGGTCACCGGGGAGCTGTTTTTT.

The J gene is TRBJ2-5, the V gene TRBV7-2; D remains unclear. The CDR3 extends over 11 amino acids. In germline, CDR1 is SGHTA, CDR2 FQGNSA. V was shortened by 5 bases and J by 5 bases, with 6 bases between the two germline ends. The CDR3 DNA follows: TGTGCCAGCAGCATCGGGGAGACCCAGTACTTC. Protein sequence: CASSIGETQYF.

The V and J genes are TRBV20-1 and TRBJ2-1; 16 bases fit TRBD2. The CDR3 length is 15 residues. V was pared by 3 bases and J by 7 bases, with 3 bases of the junction left unmatched. The V gene's germline CDR1 is DFQATT and CDR2 SNEGSKA (reference sequence). CDR3 in DNA: TGCAGTGCTAGGGGACTAGCGGGGGGGCGAAATGAGCAGTTCTTC. Protein sequence: CSARGLAGGRNEQFF.

This clonotype turned up a few times. This chain connects TRBV5-1 to TRBJ2-2; TRBD1 aligns across 7 bases. CDR1 and CDR2 (germline): SGHRS, YFSETQ. The CDR3 is made up of 18 amino acids. The V and J ends lost 2 bases and 0 bases, in that order; junction bases with no gene match: 10. The CDR3 region is CASSLRTGPFANTGELFF. Here the CDR3 DNA reads TGCGCCAGCAGCTTACGGACAGGACCGTTCGCGAACACCGGGGAGCTGTTTTTT.

The chain employs TRBV19 and TRBJ2-7, with D possibly called TRBD1 or TRBD2 (5 bases each). The germline V and J ends were trimmed by 5 bases and 4 bases, with 15 bases remaining between them. The CDR3 spans 14 residues. The germline CDR1 and CDR2 sequences are LNHDA and SQIVND (reference sequence). CDR3 nucleotides: TGTGCCAGTAGTGTAGGGACGGGGAGATACGAGCAGTACTTC. Its protein product is CASSVGTGRYEQYF.

This clonotype was seen only a few times. J is TRBJ2-3 and V is TRBV5-1, with TRBD2 matching over 7 bases. The J segment lost 1 base and the V segment lost 3 bases, leaving 8 bases of the junction unmatched. CDR1 and CDR2 (germline): SGHRS, YFSETQ. CDR3 size: 16 residues. CDR3 DNA sequence: TGCGCCAGCAGCTCGACGGCGGGAGTAGGCACAGATACGCAGTATTTT. As protein: CASSSTAGVGTDTQYF. Looking up the rest from reference TRBV5-1 and TRBJ2-3 gives the full variable domain: KAGVTQTPRYLIKTRGQQVTLSCSPISGHRSVSWYQQTPGQGLQFLFEYFSETQRNKGNFPGRFSGRQFSNSRSEMNVSTLELGDSALYLCASSSTAGVGTDTQYFGPGTRLTVL.

The chain has TRBV6-5 and TRBJ2-1, with D perhaps being TRBD1 or TRBD2 (5 bases each). Germline lookup yields CDR1 MNHEY and CDR2 SVGAGI. Trimming pared 4 bases from V and 6 bases from J, leaving 13 bases between. The CDR3 loop spans 14 amino acids. The CDR3, as DNA: TGTGCCAGCAGTTTCGGGGCACAAGCCAATGAGCAGTTCTTC. The encoded protein is CASSFGAQANEQFF.